A selection of T cell receptor beta chains follows, all from one sample in a study of blood T cells in healthy people across ages. In TCRdb, the 5' RACE reads were re-called with MiXCR into one record per CDR3 protein. The sample carries about 1.4 million distinct CDR3 sequences, around 59% recorded once. The sequencing input was blood. The origin of the receptors is a man between 18 and 29 years old in good health. The CDR3 runs from the conserved cysteine through the conserved F or W. D genes are given only for firm matches. Rows give clone size only sometimes, using once, few, many, or a class for an expanded clone.

TRBV7-2	-	TRBJ1-3	-	TGTGCCAGCAGTCACCTCTCTGGAAACACCATATATTTT	CASSHLSGNTIYF
TRBV13	TRBD2	TRBJ2-7	-	TGTGCCAGCAGCCCTAGCGGGGGGGCCTTCGAGCAGTACTTC	CASSPSGGAFEQYF
TRBV20-1	TRBD2	TRBJ2-1	-	TGCAGTGCTAGAAATTGGCGGGGGGTCGATGAGCAGTTCTTC	CSARNWRGVDEQFF
TRBV27	-	TRBJ2-3	-	TGTGCCAGCAAGGGACTTTCGGATACGCAGTATTTT	CASKGLSDTQYF
TRBV2	TRBD1	TRBJ2-3	-	TGTGCCAGCAGTCTGGGACAGGGGATCGCAGATACGCAGTATTTT	CASSLGQGIADTQYF
TRBV20-1	TRBD1	TRBJ2-7	-	TGCAGTGCTAGAGATGGTGCAGGGGGAGCCTACGAGCAGTACTTC	CSARDGAGGAYEQYF
TRBV12-3/TRBV12-4	TRBD1	TRBJ2-1	-	TGTGCCAGCAGTTTCGCGACAGGGGCCGTCAATGAGCAGTTCTTC	CASSFATGAVNEQFF
TRBV4-2	-	TRBJ1-2	-	TGTGCCAGCAGCCAAGAAGGGGGAACAGATAACTATGGCTACACCTTC	CASSQEGGTDNYGYTF
TRBV27	TRBD2	TRBJ2-1	few	TGTGCCAGCAGTTTAGAGGGCGGGGGGGGATACAATGAGCAGTTCTTC	CASSLEGGGGYNEQFF
TRBV11-1	-	TRBJ1-2	few	TGTGCCAGCAGCGCGATACAGGGCTACTCAGCTAACTATGGCTACACCTTC	CASSAIQGYSANYGYTF
TRBV7-2	TRBD2	TRBJ2-3	few	TGTGCCAGCAGCCCGACTAGCGGGACATACCCTACGCAGTATTTT	CASSPTSGTYPTQYF
TRBV12-3/TRBV12-4	-	TRBJ2-1	-	TGTGCCAGCAGTTTAGAAGAGCGGTATGAGCAGTTCTTC	CASSLEERYEQFF
TRBV4-1	-	TRBJ2-2	-	TGCGCCAGCAGCCTAAGTGGGGGGCTGAACACCGGGGAGCTGTTTTTT	CASSLSGGLNTGELFF